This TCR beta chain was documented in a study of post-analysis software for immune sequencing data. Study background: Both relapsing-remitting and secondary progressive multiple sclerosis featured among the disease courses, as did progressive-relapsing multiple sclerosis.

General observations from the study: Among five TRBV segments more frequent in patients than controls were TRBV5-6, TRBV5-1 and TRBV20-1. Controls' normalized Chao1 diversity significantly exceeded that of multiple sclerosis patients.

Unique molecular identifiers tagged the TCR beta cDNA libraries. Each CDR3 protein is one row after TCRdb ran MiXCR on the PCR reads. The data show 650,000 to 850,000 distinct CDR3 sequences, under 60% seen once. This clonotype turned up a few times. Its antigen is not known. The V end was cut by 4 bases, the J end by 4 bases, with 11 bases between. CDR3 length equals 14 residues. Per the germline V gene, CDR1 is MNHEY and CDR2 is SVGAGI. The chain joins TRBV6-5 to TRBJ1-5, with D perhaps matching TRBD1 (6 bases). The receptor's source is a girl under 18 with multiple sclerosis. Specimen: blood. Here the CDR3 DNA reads TGTGCCAGCAGTTCTGGACAGAAGAATCAGCCCCAGCATTTT. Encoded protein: CASSSGQKNQPQHF.